This T cell receptor (beta chain) was obtained from a study of cytomegalovirus exposure and HLA in healthy donors. Study summary: A later analysis reported the 120 or so validation repertoires used the same platform as the 550 to 700 first-cohort repertoires. General study points: High specificity and sensitivity for cytomegalovirus status were reported for the classifier. Cytomegalovirus association was listed for 170 or so TCR beta chains.

Regarding this clone: Its antigen is unknown.

Sequenced by immunoSEQ multiplex PCR; TCRdb stores in-frame clones only, minus some. This table has about 260,000 clones, 90% appearing once. The CDR3 totals 14 residues. The V gene end was trimmed by 0 bases and the J gene end by 10 bases; junction bases not matched to a gene: 6. Germline V gene sequence: CDR1 LGHNA, CDR2 YSLEER. The sample comprised PBMCs. The sequence was collected from a woman in her twenties or thirties in good health and CMV-seronegative. The chain joins TRBV4-3 to TRBJ1-5, with 7 nucleotides matching TRBD1. The CDR3 DNA reads TGCGCCAGCAGCCAAGAGGGCAGGGGGGATCCCCAGCATTTT. Amino acids: CASSQEGRGDPQHF.